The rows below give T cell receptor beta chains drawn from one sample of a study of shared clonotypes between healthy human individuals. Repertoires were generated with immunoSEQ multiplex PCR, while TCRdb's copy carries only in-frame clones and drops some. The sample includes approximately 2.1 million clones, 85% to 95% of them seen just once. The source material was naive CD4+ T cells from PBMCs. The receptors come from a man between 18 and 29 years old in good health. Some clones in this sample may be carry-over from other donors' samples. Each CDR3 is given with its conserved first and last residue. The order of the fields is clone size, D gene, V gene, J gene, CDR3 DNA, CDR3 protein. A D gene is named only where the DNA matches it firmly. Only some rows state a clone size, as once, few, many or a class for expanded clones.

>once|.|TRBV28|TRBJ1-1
TGTGCCAGCAGTTTCGTGAGGCTCACTGAAGCTTTCTTT
CASSFVRLTEAFF
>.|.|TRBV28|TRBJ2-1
TGTGCCAGCAGCGCAGTATCGTTATTCAATGAGCAGTTCTTC
CASSAVSLFNEQFF
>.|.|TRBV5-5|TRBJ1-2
TGTGCCAGCAGCTTGTTCGGGGGTGATGGCTACACCTTC
CASSLFGGDGYTF
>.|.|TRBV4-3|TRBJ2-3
TGCGCCAGCAGCCAGCGGGACTCTAGCACAGATACGCAGTATTTT
CASSQRDSSTDTQYF
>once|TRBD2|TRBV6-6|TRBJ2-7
TGTGCCAGCAGTTCCACTAGCGGGAGGGCCGTCGAGCAGTACTTC
CASSSTSGRAVEQYF
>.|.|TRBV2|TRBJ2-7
TGTGCCAGCAGTGAAATCGGCGGGGTGTCCTACGAGCAGTACTTC
CASSEIGGVSYEQYF
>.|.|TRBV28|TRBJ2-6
TGTGCCAGCAGTTTATCGGGGAAGATGGCCAACGTCCTGACTTTC
CASSLSGKMANVLTF
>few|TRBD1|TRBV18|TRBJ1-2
TGTGCCAGCTCACCGGACAGGACCTATGGCTACACCTTC
CASSPDRTYGYTF
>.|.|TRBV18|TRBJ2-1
TGTGCCAGCTCACCACTCTCGACTATGAACAATGAGCAGTTCTTC
CASSPLSTMNNEQFF
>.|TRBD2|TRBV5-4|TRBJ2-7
TGTGCCAGCAGCGGGGCTAGCGGCAGCTCCTACGAGCAGTACTTC
CASSGASGSSYEQYF
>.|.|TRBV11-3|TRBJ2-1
TGTGCCAGCAGCTTAGATGGGACGGACCTTAATGAGCAGTTCTTC
CASSLDGTDLNEQFF
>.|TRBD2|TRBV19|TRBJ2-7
TGTGCCAGTACCGTAGCGGGAGCCCCACAAGGAGAGCAGTACTTC
CASTVAGAPQGEQYF